This T cell receptor beta chain derives from a study of CD8+CD57+ T cells in acquired aplastic anemia. Whole-study findings and limits: Between the patient and control groups, CD8+ Simpson's diversity did not differ significantly. Patients and controls shared under 30 CD8+ CDR3 sequences, highly expressed in patients.

The TCR beta profiling, which covered VDJ combination and CDR3 sequence, was carried out using genomic DNA as the template. TCRdb reprocessed the reads with MiXCR, giving one entry per CDR3 protein. This sample carries roughly 420,000 distinct CDR3 sequences, roughly 64% of them seen once, and the ten largest clones take 4%. Details on this clonotype: What it recognizes is unknown.

The CDR3 extends over 15 amino acids. J lost 7 bases, V lost 10 bases, and 13 bases had no gene match. The chain joins TRBV12-3 or TRBV12-4 to TRBJ1-6; 7 bases fit TRBD1. Sequencing was done on a sample of sorted CD4+, CD8+, or CD8+CD57+ T cells (not recorded which) from PBMCs. The source is a human donor in good health, serving as a control. CDR3 residues: CAISLGKGQNSPLHF. The CDR3 DNA is TGTGCCATCAGCCTAGGAAAGGGACAGAATTCACCCCTCCACTTT.